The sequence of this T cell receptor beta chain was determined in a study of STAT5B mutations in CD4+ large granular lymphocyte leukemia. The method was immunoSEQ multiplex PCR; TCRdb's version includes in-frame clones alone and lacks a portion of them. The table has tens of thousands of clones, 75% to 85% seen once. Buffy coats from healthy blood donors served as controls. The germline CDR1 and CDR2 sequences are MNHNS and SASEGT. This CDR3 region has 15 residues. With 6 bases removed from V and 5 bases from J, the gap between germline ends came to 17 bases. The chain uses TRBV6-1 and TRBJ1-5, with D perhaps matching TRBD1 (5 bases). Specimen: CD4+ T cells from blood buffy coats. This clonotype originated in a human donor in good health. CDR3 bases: TGTGCCAGCAGCGAAATAGGGGACTATGATCAGCCCCAGCATTTT. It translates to CASSEIGDYDQPQHF.